The 9 T cell receptor beta chains in this list originate from one sample, sequenced in a study of beta chain features in type 1 diabetes. Study findings and constraints: In all four CD4+ subsets, TCRB CDR3 length was significantly, moderately reduced in type 1 diabetes.

The study reverse transcribed the entire isolated RNA, so it sequenced expressed TCRB transcripts. Assay used: immunoSEQ multiplex PCR; TCRdb lists only in-frame clones, some missing. The table records around 110,000 clones, roughly 15% of them present only once. Their specific antigens are unknown. Specimen: central memory CD4+ T cells from blood. The receptor set was obtained from a man aged 25 to 40 with type 1 diabetes.

This clone was counted between two and nine times. V is TRBV9 and J is TRBJ2-6; tentatively, D is TRBD1 (6 bases). This CDR3 region has 17 residues. Germline values: CDR1 SGDLS, CDR2 YYNGEE. With 4 bases removed from V and 0 bases from J, the gap between germline ends came to 14 bases. The CDR3 DNA follows: TGTGCCAGCAGCCGGCTACAGGGAAGCTCTGGGGCCAACGTCCTGACTTTC. This sequence encodes CASSRLQGSSGANVLTF.

This clone was found a few times. The chain has TRBV5-1 and TRBJ2-3; 7 bases map to TRBD2. The CDR3 is made up of 16 amino acids. The junction had 8 bases not matched to a gene; V was cut back by 3 bases and J by 1 base. The germline CDR1 and CDR2 sequences are SGHRS and YFSETQ. CDR3 residues: CASSSRASGGTDTQYF. CDR3 DNA: TGCGCCAGCAGCTCTAGAGCCAGCGGGGGCACAGATACGCAGTATTTT.

The V call is TRBV7-2, the J call TRBJ2-1, with TRBD2 matching over 15 bases. CDR1 and CDR2 from the germline V gene are SGHTA and FQGNSA. The CDR3 totals 15 residues. Trimming cost V 5 bases and J 12 bases; bases outside gene matches: 8. The CDR3 is CASSVGTSGGYRQFF. In nucleotides, the CDR3 is TGTGCCAGCAGCGTCGGGACTAGCGGGGGGTATCGGCAGTTCTTC.

The chain uses TRBV11-2 and TRBJ2-3; 7 bases match TRBD2. The V gene's germline CDR1 is SGHAT and CDR2 FQNNGV. The CDR3 has 16 amino acids. Trimming took 4 bases from V and 2 from J; bases not matched to a gene: 9. Written as DNA, the CDR3 is TGTGCCAGCAGCTCCTCTAGCGGACCAGTCACAGATACGCAGTATTTT. Amino acid sequence: CASSSSSGPVTDTQYF. The whole variable domain, filled in from reference TRBV11-2 and TRBJ2-3, reads EAGVAQSPRYKIIEKRQSVAFWCNPISGHATLYWYQQILGQGPKLLIQFQNNGVVDDSQLPKDRFSAERLKGVDSTLKIQPAKLEDSAVYLCASSSSSGPVTDTQYFGPGTRLTVL.

This clone occurred a few times. The chain combines TRBV9 with TRBJ1-5; no clear D gene. V was shortened by 0 bases and J by 2 bases, with 9 bases between the two germline ends. Per germline, CDR1 SGDLS and CDR2 YYNGEE. The CDR3 sequence is 15 residues long. The CDR3 region has the DNA TGTGCCAGCAGCGTAGGAGTCCTCGGCAATCAGCCCCAGCATTTT. Translating it yields CASSVGVLGNQPQHF.

This clone was found a few times. The chain couples TRBV5-1 to TRBJ2-5, with D perhaps TRBD1 (5 bases). This CDR3 spans 13 amino acids. Germline V gives CDR1 SGHRS, CDR2 YFSETQ. V was clipped by 2 bases and J by 2 bases, with 7 bases between them. The CDR3 here is CASSLGDQETQYF. CDR3 in DNA: TGCGCCAGCAGCTTAGGGGATCAAGAGACCCAGTACTTC.

V and J are TRBV4-2 and TRBJ1-2; D not resolved. Germline V lookup: CDR1 LGHNA, CDR2 YNFKEQ. The CDR3 totals 15 residues. V shed 4 bases and J shed 0 bases, with 12 bases lying between them. The CDR3 protein is CASSRDQDSNYGYTF. For the CDR3, the DNA is TGTGCCAGCAGCCGGGATCAGGACTCTAACTATGGCTACACCTTC.

This chain uses TRBV30 with TRBJ1-6; D is ambiguous. Germline values: CDR1 GTSNPN, CDR2 SVGIG (reference sequence). CDR3 length: 13 amino acids. V was clipped by 4 bases and J by 8 bases, with 12 bases between them. The CDR3, as DNA: TGTGCCTGGAAGGTGGTGGCGGATTCACCCCTCCACTTT. Translating gives CAWKVVADSPLHF.

This clone was counted a few times. This chain links TRBV7-2 with TRBJ2-3, with TRBD2 identical over 11 bases. Germline CDR1 SGHTA, CDR2 FQGNSA. CDR3 length equals 15 residues. With V trimmed by 5 bases and J by 4 bases, 5 bases remained unmatched. The CDR3 sequence is CASSDSGGASDTQYF. DNA of the CDR3: TGTGCCAGCAGCGATAGCGGGGGGGCATCAGATACGCAGTATTTT.